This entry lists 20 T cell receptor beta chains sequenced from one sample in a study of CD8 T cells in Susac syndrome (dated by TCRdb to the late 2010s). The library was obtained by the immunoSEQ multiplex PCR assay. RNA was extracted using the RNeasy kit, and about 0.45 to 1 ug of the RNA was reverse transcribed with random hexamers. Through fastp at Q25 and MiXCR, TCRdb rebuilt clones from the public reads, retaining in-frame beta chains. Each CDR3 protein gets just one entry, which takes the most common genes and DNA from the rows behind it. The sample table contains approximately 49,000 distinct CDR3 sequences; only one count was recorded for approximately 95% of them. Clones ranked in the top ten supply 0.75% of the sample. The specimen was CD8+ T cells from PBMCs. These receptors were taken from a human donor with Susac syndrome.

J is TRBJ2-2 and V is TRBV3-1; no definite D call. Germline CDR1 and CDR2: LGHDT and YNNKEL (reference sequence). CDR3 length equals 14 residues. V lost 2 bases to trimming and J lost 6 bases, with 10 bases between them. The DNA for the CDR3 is TGTGCCAGCAGCCAAAATCCAAGGTCCGGGGAGCTGTTTTTT. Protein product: CASSQNPRSGELFF.

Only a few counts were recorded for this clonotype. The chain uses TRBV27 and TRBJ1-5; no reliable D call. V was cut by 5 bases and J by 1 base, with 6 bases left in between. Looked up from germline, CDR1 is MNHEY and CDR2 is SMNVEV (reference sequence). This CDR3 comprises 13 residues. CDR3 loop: CASSPGSNQPQHF. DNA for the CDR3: TGTGCCAGCAGTCCTGGGAGCAATCAGCCCCAGCATTTT.

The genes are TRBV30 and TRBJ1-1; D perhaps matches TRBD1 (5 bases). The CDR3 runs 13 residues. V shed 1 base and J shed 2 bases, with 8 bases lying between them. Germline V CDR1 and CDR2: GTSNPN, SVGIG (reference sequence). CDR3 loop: CAWSEGFNTEAFF. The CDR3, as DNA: TGTGCCTGGAGTGAGGGGTTTAACACTGAAGCTTTCTTT. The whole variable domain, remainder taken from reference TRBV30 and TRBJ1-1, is SQTIHQWPATLVQPVGSPLSLECTVEGTSNPNLYWYRQAAGRGLQLLFYSVGIGQISSEVPQNLSASRPQDRQFILSSKKLLLSDSGFYLCAWSEGFNTEAFFGQGTRLTVV.

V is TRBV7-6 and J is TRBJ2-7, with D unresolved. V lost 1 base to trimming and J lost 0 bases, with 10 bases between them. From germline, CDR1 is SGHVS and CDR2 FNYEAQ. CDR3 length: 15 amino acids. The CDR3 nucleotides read TGTGCCAGCAGCTTAGAGCTGGGCATCTCCTACGAGCAGTACTTC. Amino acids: CASSLELGISYEQYF.

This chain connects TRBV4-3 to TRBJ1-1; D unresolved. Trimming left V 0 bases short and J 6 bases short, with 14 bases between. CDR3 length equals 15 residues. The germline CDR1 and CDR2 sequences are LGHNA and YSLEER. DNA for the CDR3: TGCGCCAGCAGCCAAGATTCTCGGGTTCTAGCTGAAGCTTTCTTT. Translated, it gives CASSQDSRVLAEAFF.

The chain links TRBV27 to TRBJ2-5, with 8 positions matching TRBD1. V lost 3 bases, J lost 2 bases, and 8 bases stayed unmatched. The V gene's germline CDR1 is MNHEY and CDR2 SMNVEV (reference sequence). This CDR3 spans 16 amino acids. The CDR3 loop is CASSLYWTGPQETQYF. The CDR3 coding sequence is TGTGCCAGCAGTTTGTATTGGACAGGGCCTCAAGAGACCCAGTACTTC.

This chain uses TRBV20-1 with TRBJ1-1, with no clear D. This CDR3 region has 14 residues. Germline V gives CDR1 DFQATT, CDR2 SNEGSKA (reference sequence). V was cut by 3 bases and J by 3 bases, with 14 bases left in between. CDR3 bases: TGCAGTGCTAGGAAAACAAGGCCCGACACTGAAGCTTTCTTT. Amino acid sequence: CSARKTRPDTEAFF.

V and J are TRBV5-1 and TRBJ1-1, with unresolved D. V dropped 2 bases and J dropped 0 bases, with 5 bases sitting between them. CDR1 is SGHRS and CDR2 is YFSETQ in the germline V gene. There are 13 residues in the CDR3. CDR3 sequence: CASSLSLNTEAFF. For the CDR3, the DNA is TGCGCCAGCAGCTTATCACTGAACACTGAAGCTTTCTTT.

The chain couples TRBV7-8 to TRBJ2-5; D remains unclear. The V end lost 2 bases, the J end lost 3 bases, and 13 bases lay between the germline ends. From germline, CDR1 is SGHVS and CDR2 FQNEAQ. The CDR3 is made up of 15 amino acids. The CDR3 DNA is TGTGCCAGCAGCTTAACTCTGACTCCGAAAGAGACCCAGTACTTC. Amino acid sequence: CASSLTLTPKETQYF. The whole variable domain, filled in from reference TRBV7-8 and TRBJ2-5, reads GAGVSQSPRYKVAKRGQDVALRCDPISGHVSLFWYQQALGQGPEFLTYFQNEAQLDKSGLPSDRFFAERPEGSVSTLKIQRTQQEDSAVYLCASSLTLTPKETQYFGPGTRLLVL.

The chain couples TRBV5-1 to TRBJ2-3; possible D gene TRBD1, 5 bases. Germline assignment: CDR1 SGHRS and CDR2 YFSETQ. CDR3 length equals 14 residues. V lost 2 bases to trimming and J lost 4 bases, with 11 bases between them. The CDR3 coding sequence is TGCGCCAGCAGCTTCAGACAGAGTTCAGATACGCAGTATTTT. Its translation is CASSFRQSSDTQYF.

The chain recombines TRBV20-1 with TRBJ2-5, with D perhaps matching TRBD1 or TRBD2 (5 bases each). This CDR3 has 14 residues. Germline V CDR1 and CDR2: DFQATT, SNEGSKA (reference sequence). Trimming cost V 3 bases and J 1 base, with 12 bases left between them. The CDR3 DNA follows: TGCAGTGCTAGGTTGGACGGGACCCAAGAGACCCAGTACTTC. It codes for CSARLDGTQETQYF.

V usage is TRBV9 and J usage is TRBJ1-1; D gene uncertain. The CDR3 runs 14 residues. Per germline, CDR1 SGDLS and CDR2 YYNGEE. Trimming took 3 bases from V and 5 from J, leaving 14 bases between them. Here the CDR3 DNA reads TGTGCCAGCAGCGGGGGATCCATGGGAACTGAAGCTTTCTTT. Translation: CASSGGSMGTEAFF.

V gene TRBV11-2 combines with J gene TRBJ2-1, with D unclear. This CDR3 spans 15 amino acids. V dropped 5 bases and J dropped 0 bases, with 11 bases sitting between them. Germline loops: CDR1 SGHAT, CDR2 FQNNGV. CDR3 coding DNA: TGTGCCAGCAGCCCGATTTATAGCTCCTACAATGAGCAGTTCTTC. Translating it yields CASSPIYSSYNEQFF.

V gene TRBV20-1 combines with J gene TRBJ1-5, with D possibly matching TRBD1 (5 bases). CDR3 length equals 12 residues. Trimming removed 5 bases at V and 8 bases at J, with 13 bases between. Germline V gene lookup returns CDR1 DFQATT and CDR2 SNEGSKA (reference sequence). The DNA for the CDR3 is TGCAGTGCTGGCCAGGGTTACAAGCCCCAGCATTTT. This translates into CSAGQGYKPQHF.

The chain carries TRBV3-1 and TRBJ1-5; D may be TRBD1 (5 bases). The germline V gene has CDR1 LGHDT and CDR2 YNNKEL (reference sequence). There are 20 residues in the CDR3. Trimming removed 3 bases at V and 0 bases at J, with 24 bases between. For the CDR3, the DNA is TGTGCCAGCAGCCAGGAGTCCCCCGGTCCGGGGGTTTATAGCAATCAGCCCCAGCATTTT. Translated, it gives CASSQESPGPGVYSNQPQHF.

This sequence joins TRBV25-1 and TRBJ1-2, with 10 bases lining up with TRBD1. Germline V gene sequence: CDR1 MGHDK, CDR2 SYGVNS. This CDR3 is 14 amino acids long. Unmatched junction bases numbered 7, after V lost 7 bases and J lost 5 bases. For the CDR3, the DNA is TGTGCCAGCACCCGACAGGGGGCAGGTTATGGCTACACCTTC. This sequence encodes CASTRQGAGYGYTF.

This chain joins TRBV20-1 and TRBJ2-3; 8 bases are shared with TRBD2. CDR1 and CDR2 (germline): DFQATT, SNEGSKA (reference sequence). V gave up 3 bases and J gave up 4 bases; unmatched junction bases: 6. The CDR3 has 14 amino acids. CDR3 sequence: CSARPGGRADTQYF. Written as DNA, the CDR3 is TGCAGTGCTAGGCCGGGGGGGCGCGCAGATACGCAGTATTTT.

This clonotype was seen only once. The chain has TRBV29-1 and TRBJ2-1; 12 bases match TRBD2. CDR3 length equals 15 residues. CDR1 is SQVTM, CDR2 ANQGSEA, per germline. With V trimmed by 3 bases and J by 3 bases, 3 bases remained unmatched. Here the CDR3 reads CSVEELAGGYNEQFF. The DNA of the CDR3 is TGCAGCGTTGAGGAACTAGCGGGGGGCTACAATGAGCAGTTCTTC.

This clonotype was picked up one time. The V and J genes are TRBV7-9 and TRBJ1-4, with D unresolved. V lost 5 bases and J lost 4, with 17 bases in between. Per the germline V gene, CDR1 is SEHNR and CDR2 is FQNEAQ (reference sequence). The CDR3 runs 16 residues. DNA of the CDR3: TGTGCCAGCAGCCCGACACCGGGAGTGCTTAATGAAAAACTGTTTTTT. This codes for CASSPTPGVLNEKLFF.

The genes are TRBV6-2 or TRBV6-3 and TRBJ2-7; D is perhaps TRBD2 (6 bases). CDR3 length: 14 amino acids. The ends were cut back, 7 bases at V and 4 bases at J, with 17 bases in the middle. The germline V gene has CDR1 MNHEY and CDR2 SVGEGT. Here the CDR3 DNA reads TGTGCCAGCATCGATCGGGGGTCATCATACGAGCAGTACTTC. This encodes CASIDRGSSYEQYF.